The 14 T cell receptor beta chains given below trace back to one sample, sequenced in a study of CD8 T cells in ankylosing spondylitis. A single record per CDR3 protein comes from TCRdb applying MiXCR to the 5' RACE reads. The sample gives about 360,000 distinct CDR3 sequences, under 15% of which show up once; approximately 1% is in the top ten. The sequenced sample was blood, either unsorted or a sorted T cell fraction (not recorded which). The receptors here all came from a male donor with ankylosing spondylitis or in good health (not recorded which).

CDR3 sequence reads: CATQGARNGEAFF. CDR3 in DNA: TGTGCCACACAGGGGGCGCGTAACGGTGAAGCTTTCTTT. V gene TRBV14 combines with J gene TRBJ1-1; 9 bases align to TRBD1. The germline V gene encodes CDR1 SGHDN and CDR2 FVKESK. With V trimmed by 10 bases and J by 7 bases, 10 bases remained unmatched. The CDR3 loop spans 13 amino acids.

This clonotype was seen repeatedly, ten times or more. V is TRBV7-9 and J is TRBJ1-1, with D possibly being TRBD1 (5 bases). The CDR3 runs 13 residues. CDR1 is SEHNR, CDR2 FQNEAQ, per germline (reference sequence). The V end was cut by 4 bases, the J end by 1 base, with 7 bases between. CDR3 DNA sequence: TGTGCCAGCAGCTCGGGGGGGAACACTGAAGCTTTCTTT. Translating it yields CASSSGGNTEAFF.

This clonotype was observed a handful of times. This chain connects TRBV5-8 to TRBJ2-1, with unresolved D. Germline-derived CDR1 and CDR2 are SGHTS and YDEGEE. The length of the CDR3 is 16 residues. Deletions cut 4 bases from V and 5 bases from J, with 19 bases between. DNA of the CDR3: TGTGCCAGCAGCCTGGTGATTGGCAAGTTTAACAATGAGCAGTTCTTC. Protein: CASSLVIGKFNNEQFF. Supplemented by reference TRBV5-8 and TRBJ2-1, the full variable domain reads EAGVTQSPTHLIKTRGQQATLRCSPISGHTSVYWYQQALGLGLQFLLWYDEGEERNRGNFPPRFSGRQFPNYSSELNVNALELEDSALYLCASSLVIGKFNNEQFFGPGTRLTVL.

A few counts support this clonotype. V gene TRBV5-1 combines with J gene TRBJ1-4; 7 bases agree with TRBD1. Germline V lookup: CDR1 SGHRS, CDR2 YFSETQ. The ends lost 7 bases at V and 8 bases at J; junction bases unmatched: 11. The CDR3 has 14 residues. For the CDR3, the DNA is TGCGCCAGCGACCGAGAGACAGGGACAGAAAAACTGTTTTTT. Protein product: CASDRETGTEKLFF.

The chain combines TRBV2 with TRBJ2-7, with D uncertain. There are 14 residues in the CDR3. Germline values: CDR1 SNHLY, CDR2 FYNNEI. The V end lost 5 bases, the J end lost 1 base, and 12 bases lay between the germline ends. As DNA, the CDR3 is TGTGCCAGCAGTCGATCTAGTGGGTCCTACGAGCAGTACTTC. Translation: CASSRSSGSYEQYF. Together with reference TRBV2 and TRBJ2-7, the CDR3 gives the full variable domain: EPEVTQTPSHQVTQMGQEVILRCVPISNHLYFYWYRQILGQKVEFLVSFYNNEISEKSEIFDDQFSVERPDGSNFTLKIRSTKLEDSAMYFCASSRSSGSYEQYFGPGTRLTVT.

The gene calls are TRBV12-3 or TRBV12-4 and TRBJ2-5; D unclear. V was trimmed by 4 bases and J by 5 bases, leaving 11 bases between them. There are 13 residues in the CDR3. The CDR3 nucleotides are TGTGCCAGCAGTTCCGGGCCTCGGGAGACCCAGTACTTC. The encoded protein is CASSSGPRETQYF.

This clonotype has more than one count but fewer than ten. This chain joins TRBV5-1 and TRBJ2-1, with 9 bases aligning to TRBD1. CDR3 length: 15 residues. With 4 bases clipped from V and 7 bases from J, the junction kept 9 bases outside the gene matches. Germline CDR1 reads SGHRS; CDR2 reads YFSETQ. The CDR3 region is CASSPPGTGTNEQFF. The CDR3 DNA follows: TGCGCCAGCAGCCCCCCGGGGACAGGGACTAATGAGCAGTTCTTC.

This clonotype showed up just a few times. The chain carries TRBV7-8 and TRBJ2-7; D not certain. Germline V gives CDR1 SGHVS, CDR2 FQNEAQ. The ends were cut back, 1 base at V and 1 base at J, with 8 bases in the middle. This CDR3 has 14 residues. The CDR3 region is CASSLGMPSYEQYF. The CDR3 DNA sequence: TGTGCCAGCAGCTTAGGAATGCCTTCCTACGAGCAGTACTTC.

J is TRBJ1-4 and V is TRBV27; D uncertain. Trimming removed 5 bases at V and 3 bases at J, with 10 bases between. The CDR3 runs to 14 residues. Germline V gives CDR1 MNHEY, CDR2 SMNVEV (reference sequence). The CDR3 coding sequence is TGTGCCAGCAGTCTCCTTGGGGCTAATGAAAAACTGTTTTTT. This sequence encodes CASSLLGANEKLFF.

This clonotype was detected ten times or more. J is TRBJ1-4 and V is TRBV12-3 or TRBV12-4; D gene uncertain. CDR3 size: 11 residues. V lost 5 bases and J lost 7, with 5 bases in between. CDR3 sequence reads: CASSRAEKLFF. CDR3 bases: TGTGCCAGCAGTAGGGCTGAAAAACTGTTTTTT.

This clonotype was counted many times. J is TRBJ1-5 and V is TRBV6-5; TRBD1 matches 9 bases. The germline CDR1 and CDR2 sequences are MNHEY and SVGAGI. The CDR3 consists of 15 residues. The trim removed 4 bases at V and 2 bases at J, leaving 3 bases unmatched. The CDR3 spells CASSSTGGGNQPQHF. The CDR3 region has the DNA TGTGCCAGCAGTTCGACAGGGGGAGGCAATCAGCCCCAGCATTTT.

The V and J genes are TRBV18 and TRBJ2-3; D possibly corresponds to TRBD1 (6 bases). The germline V gene has CDR1 KGHSH and CDR2 LQKENI. This CDR3 comprises 14 residues. Trimming shortened V by 1 base and J by 2 bases, and 7 bases separated the two germline ends. The CDR3 sequence: CASSPQGDTDTQYF. The CDR3 DNA follows: TGTGCCAGCTCACCACAGGGGGACACAGATACGCAGTATTTT.

The V gene is TRBV27, the J gene TRBJ1-1, with no clear D. The CDR3 is made up of 14 amino acids. Germline V gene sequence: CDR1 MNHEY, CDR2 SMNVEV (reference sequence). V was pared by 3 bases and J by 0 bases, with 8 bases between. CDR3 sequence: CASSFSPVNTEAFF. DNA of the CDR3: TGTGCCAGCAGTTTTTCGCCCGTGAACACTGAAGCTTTCTTT.

This clonotype was recorded a few times. The V and J genes are TRBV4-2 and TRBJ2-1, with 9 bases fitting TRBD2. The CDR3 sequence is 16 residues long. Germline-derived CDR1 and CDR2 are LGHNA and YNFKEQ. The V and J ends lost 2 bases and 6 bases, in that order; junction bases with no gene match: 8. CDR3 region: CASSQSLAGTFNEQFF. In nucleotides, the CDR3 is TGTGCCAGCAGCCAATCGCTAGCGGGAACGTTCAATGAGCAGTTCTTC.